These 14 T cell receptor beta chains came from one sample sequenced in a study of blood T cell repertoires in COVID-19. Generated by immunoSEQ multiplex PCR, the TCRdb table keeps only in-frame clones and is missing some. In the table there are approximately 330,000 clones, roughly 90% of which are singletons. Specimen: peripheral blood. The receptor source for this set is a woman aged 45-65 years with active or convalescent COVID-19.

The chain is built from TRBV19 and TRBJ2-3; 7 bases fit TRBD1. V shed 7 bases, J shed 4 bases, and the junction held 11 bases outside the gene matches. CDR1 is LNHDA, CDR2 SQIVND, per germline (reference sequence). The CDR3 spans 15 residues. The CDR3 DNA is TGTGCCAGTACCTTTGGGCAGGGGGTGGCAGATACGCAGTATTTT. Encoded protein: CASTFGQGVADTQYF.

This clone was seen a few times. The chain links TRBV5-1 to TRBJ2-5; 10 bases align to TRBD1. J lost 5 bases, V lost 4 bases, and 8 bases had no gene match. This CDR3 contains 15 residues. Germline CDR1 SGHRS, CDR2 YFSETQ. In nucleotides, the CDR3 is TGCGCCAGCAGCAGGCTTGGGACAGGGGTGGAGACCCAGTACTTC. Translation gives CASSRLGTGVETQYF.

The V gene is TRBV6-4, the J gene TRBJ2-1, with a weak D call TRBD2 (7 bases). The CDR3 length is 12 residues. Trimming removed 2 bases at V and 9 bases at J, with 8 bases between. CDR1 and CDR2 (germline): MRHNA, SNTAGT. The CDR3 DNA follows: TGTGCCAGCAGTGACCGGGGGGCTGAGCAGTTCTTC. Translating it yields CASSDRGAEQFF.

This clone was seen only once. CDR3 in amino acids: CASSVLGDSYSNEQFF. The CDR3 coding sequence is TGTGCCAGCTCGGTCTTGGGGGACAGTTATTCCAATGAGCAGTTCTTC. The gene calls are TRBV18 and TRBJ2-1; 7 nucleotides align to TRBD1. Germline assignment: CDR1 KGHSH and CDR2 LQKENI. CDR3 size: 16 residues. V trimming: 6 bases; J trimming: 6 bases; junction bases outside the gene matches: 14.

The chain carries TRBV5-1 and TRBJ1-6, with unresolved D. CDR3 length equals 18 residues. The V gene lost 1 base and the J gene lost 0 bases, with 14 bases spanning the gap. Germline V lookup: CDR1 SGHRS, CDR2 YFSETQ. CDR3 loop: CASSLRYGRSSYNSPLHF. The CDR3 nucleotides read TGCGCCAGCAGCTTGAGGTATGGGAGAAGCTCCTATAATTCACCCCTCCACTTT.

The chain is built from TRBV6-5 and TRBJ1-1, with D maybe TRBD1 (5 bases). CDR1 and CDR2 from the germline V gene are MNHEY and SVGAGI. The CDR3 has 15 residues. V was cut by 7 bases and J by 6 bases, with 21 bases left in between. The CDR3 sequence: CASTHPDDGGAEAFF. As DNA, the CDR3 is TGTGCCAGCACCCACCCCGATGATGGAGGGGCTGAAGCTTTCTTT.

The chain links TRBV11-2 to TRBJ1-2, with unresolved D. The CDR3 spans 13 residues. The germline gives CDR1 SGHAT, CDR2 FQNNGV. Deletions cut 1 base from V and 2 bases from J, with 5 bases between. The CDR3: CASSLAGNYGYTF. Here the CDR3 DNA reads TGTGCCAGCAGCTTAGCGGGGAACTATGGCTACACCTTC.

V is TRBV11-1 and J is TRBJ2-7, with TRBD1 matching over 8 bases. This CDR3 spans 12 amino acids. V shed 5 bases and J 13 bases; nucleotides not matched to a gene: 10. Germline CDR1 and CDR2: SGHAT and FQDESV (reference sequence). The CDR3 reads CASSRDRRYRYF. The CDR3 DNA reads as TGTGCCAGCAGCCGGGACAGGCGCTATCGCTACTTC. Full variable domain (missing parts from reference TRBV11-1 and TRBJ2-7): EAEVAQSPRYKITEKSQAVAFWCDPISGHATLYWYRQILGQGPELLVQFQDESVVDDSQLPKDRFSAERLKGVDSTLKIQPAELGDSAMYLCASSRDRRYRYFGPGTRLTVT.

This clone was detected a few times. The chain recombines TRBV2 with TRBJ1-2, with D unresolved. The germline CDR1 and CDR2 sequences are SNHLY and FYNNEI. CDR3 length equals 16 residues. Trimming took 2 bases from V and 5 from J, leaving 18 bases between them. For the CDR3, the DNA is TGTGCCAGCAGTGAAACGGAAGCGTACACCGGTTATGGCTACACCTTC. Protein product: CASSETEAYTGYGYTF.

The rearrangement joins TRBV19 to TRBJ1-2, with 7 positions matching TRBD1. The length of the CDR3 is 15 residues. Per the germline V gene, CDR1 is LNHDA and CDR2 is SQIVND (reference sequence). V lost 9 bases to trimming and J lost 0 bases; unmatched junction nucleotides: 10. The CDR3 DNA reads as TGTGCCAGCCACCAAGGTGGACAGGCTAACTATGGCTACACCTTC. Translating it yields CASHQGGQANYGYTF.

In its sample, this clone was seen a few times. CDR3 amino acids: CASSLAGGATYGSPLHF. CDR3 DNA sequence: TGTGCCAGCAGCTTGGCTGGGGGCGCAACTTATGGTTCACCCCTCCACTTT. The genes are TRBV5-6 and TRBJ1-6; weak D call: TRBD1 (6 bases). Germline V gives CDR1 SGHDT, CDR2 YYEEEE. V shed 0 bases and J shed 9 bases, with 19 bases lying between them. CDR3 length: 17 amino acids.

The chain joins TRBV11-2 to TRBJ2-3, with 10 bases lining up with TRBD2. The V gene's germline CDR1 is SGHAT and CDR2 FQNNGV. CDR3 size: 18 residues. V was pared by 1 base and J by 1 base, with 8 bases of the junction left unmatched. The DNA for the CDR3 is TGTGCCAGCAGCTTAGTCCAGCCCGGGACTAGCGGCACAGATACGCAGTATTTT. Translating gives CASSLVQPGTSGTDTQYF.

The sample holds one count of this clone. The J gene is TRBJ2-1, the V gene TRBV9; D not resolved. The germline V gene has CDR1 SGDLS and CDR2 YYNGEE. The CDR3 is 15 residues long. V was cut by 3 bases and J by 0 bases, with 10 bases left in between. The chain's CDR3 is CASSGEMSSYNEQFF. The CDR3 DNA sequence: TGTGCCAGCAGCGGAGAAATGAGCTCCTACAATGAGCAGTTCTTC.

V gene TRBV6-5 combines with J gene TRBJ1-2; weak D call: TRBD1 (5 bases). The CDR3 is made up of 12 amino acids. V was shortened by 4 bases and J by 6 bases, with 9 bases between the two germline ends. CDR1 MNHEY and CDR2 SVGAGI come from the germline V gene. CDR3 sequence (DNA): TGTGCCAGCAGTTCCATCAGGGATGGCTACACCTTC. This encodes CASSSIRDGYTF.